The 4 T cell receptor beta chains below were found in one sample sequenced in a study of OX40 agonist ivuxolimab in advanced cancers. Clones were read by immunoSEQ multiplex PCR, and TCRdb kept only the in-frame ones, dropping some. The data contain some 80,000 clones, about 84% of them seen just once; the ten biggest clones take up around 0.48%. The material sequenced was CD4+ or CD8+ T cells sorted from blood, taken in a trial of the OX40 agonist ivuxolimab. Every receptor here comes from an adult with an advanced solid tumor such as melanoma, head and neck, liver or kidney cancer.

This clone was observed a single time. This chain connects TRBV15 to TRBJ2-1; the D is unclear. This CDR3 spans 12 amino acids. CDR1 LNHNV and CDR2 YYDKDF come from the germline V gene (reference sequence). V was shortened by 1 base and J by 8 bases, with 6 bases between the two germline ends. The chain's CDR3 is CATSRGPDEQFF. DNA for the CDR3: TGTGCCACCAGCAGAGGCCCAGATGAGCAGTTCTTC.

The CDR3 here is CASSMSSGGTLHNEQFF. DNA for the CDR3: TGTGCCAGTAGTATGAGTAGCGGGGGGACCCTTCACAATGAGCAGTTCTTC. The chain joins TRBV19 to TRBJ2-1, with TRBD2 matching over 10 bases. Germline CDR1 LNHDA, CDR2 SQIVND (reference sequence). The CDR3 is made up of 17 amino acids. V was pared by 3 bases and J by 5 bases, with 10 bases of the junction left unmatched.

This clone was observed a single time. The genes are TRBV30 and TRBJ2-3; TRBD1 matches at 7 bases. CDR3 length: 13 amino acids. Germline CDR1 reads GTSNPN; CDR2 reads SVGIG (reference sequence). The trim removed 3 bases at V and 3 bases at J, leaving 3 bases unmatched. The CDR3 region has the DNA TGTGCCTGGAGCGAGGGACAGACAGATACGCAGTATTTT. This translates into CAWSEGQTDTQYF. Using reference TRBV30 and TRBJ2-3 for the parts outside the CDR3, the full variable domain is SQTIHQWPATLVQPVGSPLSLECTVEGTSNPNLYWYRQAAGRGLQLLFYSVGIGQISSEVPQNLSASRPQDRQFILSSKKLLLSDSGFYLCAWSEGQTDTQYFGPGTRLTVL.

Here the CDR3 reads CASSPLGWNEQYF. As DNA, the CDR3 is TGTGCCAGCAGCCCACTAGGGTGGAACGAGCAGTACTTC. This sequence joins TRBV7-2 and TRBJ2-7, with a possible D match to TRBD2 (5 bases). Germline CDR1 and CDR2: SGHTA and FQGNSA. The CDR3 has 13 residues. The V and J ends lost 5 bases and 5 bases respectively, with 13 bases between them.